This TCR beta chain came from a study of blood T cell repertoires in COVID-19. The overall study: The analysed material was cDNA or gDNA that came from T cells, B-cell-depleted T cells, or PBMCs.

The sample holds one count of this clone. V dropped 2 bases and J dropped 8 bases, with 3 bases sitting between them. Germline loops: CDR1 KGHDR, CDR2 SFDVKD. The CDR3 runs 11 residues. Sequencing used immunoSEQ multiplex PCR; TCRdb keeps in-frame clones, though not all of them. The sample has about 250,000 clones; 85% to 90% are singletons. The V gene is TRBV24-1, the J gene TRBJ2-1; no reliable D call. This sequence was found in a man older than 75 with acute or convalescent COVID-19. Sequenced material: peripheral blood. CDR3 in DNA: TGTGCCACCAGTGATTCTGATGAGCAGTTCTTC. Amino acid sequence: CATSDSDEQFF.